This T cell receptor (beta chain) derives from a study of CD8+ T cells in alopecia areata. At the level of the study: Treated patients were scored for severity by percent of scalp affected.

Treatment: oral pan-JAK inhibitor, 5-10 mg twice daily. Alopecia areata patients had lesional scalp punch biopsies and peripheral blood taken from them. Study-level findings and limits: Among the top 100, expanded CD8+ clones were significantly decreased by tofacitinib, as was scalp clonality.

Worth noting for this clone: Its antigen remains unknown.

Investigators isolated RNA and reverse transcribed it into cDNA to act as the sequencing template. Measured with immunoSEQ multiplex PCR; TCRdb has only the in-frame clones, and not every one. The table has roughly 100,000 clones, 44% seen once. There are 13 residues in the CDR3. Deletions cut 6 bases from V and 2 bases from J, with 11 bases between. Germline CDR1 reads LNHDA; CDR2 reads SQIVND (reference sequence). The sequencing here drew on CD8+ T cells sorted from blood, taken at week 24, from a patient treated with tofacitinib. The receptor was isolated from a human donor with alopecia areata. V and J are TRBV19 and TRBJ2-7; D gene ambiguous. The CDR3 DNA reads TGTGCCAGTAGCATTCTGGACCCCTACGAGCAGTACTTC. Protein: CASSILDPYEQYF.